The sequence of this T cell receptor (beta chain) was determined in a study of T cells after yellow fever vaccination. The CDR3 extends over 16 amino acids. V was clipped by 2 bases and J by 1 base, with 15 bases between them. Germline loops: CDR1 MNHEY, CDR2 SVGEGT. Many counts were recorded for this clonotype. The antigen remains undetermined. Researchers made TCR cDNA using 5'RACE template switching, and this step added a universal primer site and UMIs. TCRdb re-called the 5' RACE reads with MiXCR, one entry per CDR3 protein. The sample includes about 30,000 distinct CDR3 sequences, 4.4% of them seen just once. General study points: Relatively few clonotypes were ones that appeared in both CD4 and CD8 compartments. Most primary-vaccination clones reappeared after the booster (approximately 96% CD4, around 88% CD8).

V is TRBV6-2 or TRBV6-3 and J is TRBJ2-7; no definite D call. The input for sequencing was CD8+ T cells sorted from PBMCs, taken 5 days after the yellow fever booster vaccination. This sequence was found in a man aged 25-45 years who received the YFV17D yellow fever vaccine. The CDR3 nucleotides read TGTGCCAGCAGTTACGTGGACCCGCGAATTTCCTACGAGCAGTACTTC. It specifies CASSYVDPRISYEQYF.